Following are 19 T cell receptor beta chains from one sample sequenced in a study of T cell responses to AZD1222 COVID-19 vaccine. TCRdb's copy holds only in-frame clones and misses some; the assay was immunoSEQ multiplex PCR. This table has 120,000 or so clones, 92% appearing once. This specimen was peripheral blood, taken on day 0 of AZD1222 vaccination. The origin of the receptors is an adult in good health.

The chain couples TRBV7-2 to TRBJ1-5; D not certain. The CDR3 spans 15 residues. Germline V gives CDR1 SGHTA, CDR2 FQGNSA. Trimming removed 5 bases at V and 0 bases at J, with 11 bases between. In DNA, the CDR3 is TGTGCCAGCAGCCCCCATGGAGATAGCAATCAGCCCCAGCATTTT. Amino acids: CASSPHGDSNQPQHF.

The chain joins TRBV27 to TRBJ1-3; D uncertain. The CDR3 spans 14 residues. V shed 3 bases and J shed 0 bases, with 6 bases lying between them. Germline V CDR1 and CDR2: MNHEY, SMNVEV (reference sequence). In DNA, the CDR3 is TGTGCCAGCAGTTTGTACCCCTCTGGAAACACCATATATTTT. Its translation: CASSLYPSGNTIYF.

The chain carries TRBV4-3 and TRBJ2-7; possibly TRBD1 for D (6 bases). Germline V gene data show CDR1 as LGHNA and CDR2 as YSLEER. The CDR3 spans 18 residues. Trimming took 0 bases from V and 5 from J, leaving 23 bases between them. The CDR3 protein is CASSQDRTTGPSLDEQYF. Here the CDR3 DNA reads TGCGCCAGCAGCCAAGATCGGACAACAGGGCCCTCCTTAGACGAGCAGTACTTC.

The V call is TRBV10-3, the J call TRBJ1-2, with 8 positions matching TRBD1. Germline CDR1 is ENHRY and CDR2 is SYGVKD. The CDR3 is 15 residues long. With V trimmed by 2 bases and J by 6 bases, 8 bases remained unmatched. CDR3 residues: CAISETWTGKDGYTF. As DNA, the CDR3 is TGTGCCATCAGTGAGACTTGGACAGGGAAGGATGGCTACACCTTC.

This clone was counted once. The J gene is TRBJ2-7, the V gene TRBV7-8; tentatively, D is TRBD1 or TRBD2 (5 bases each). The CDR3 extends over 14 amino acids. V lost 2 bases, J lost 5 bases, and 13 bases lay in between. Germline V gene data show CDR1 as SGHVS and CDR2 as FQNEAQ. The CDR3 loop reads CASSLTGPGDEQYF. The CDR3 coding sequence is TGTGCCAGCAGCTTAACGGGACCCGGGGACGAGCAGTACTTC.

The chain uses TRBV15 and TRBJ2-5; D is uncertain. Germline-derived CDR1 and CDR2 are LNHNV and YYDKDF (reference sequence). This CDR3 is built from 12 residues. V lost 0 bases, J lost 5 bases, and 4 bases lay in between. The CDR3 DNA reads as TGTGCCACCAGCAGAGATTTGGAGACCCAGTACTTC. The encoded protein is CATSRDLETQYF.

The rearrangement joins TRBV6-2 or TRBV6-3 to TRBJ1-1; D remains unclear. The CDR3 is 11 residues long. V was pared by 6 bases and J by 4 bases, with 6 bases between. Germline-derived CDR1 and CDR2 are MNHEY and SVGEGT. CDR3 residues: CASSPATEAFF. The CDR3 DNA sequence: TGTGCCAGCAGCCCTGCCACTGAAGCTTTCTTT.

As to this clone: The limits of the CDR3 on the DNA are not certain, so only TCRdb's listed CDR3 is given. CDR3 protein: CASLGGNTIYFGQGGNTIYF. The chain has TRBV3-1 (or the pseudogene TRBV3-2) and TRBJ1-3; TRBD1, the table's D call, lacks a check against the DNA. Germline V gives CDR1 LGHDT, CDR2 YNNKEL (reference sequence). The CDR3 adds up to 20 amino acids, both ends counted.

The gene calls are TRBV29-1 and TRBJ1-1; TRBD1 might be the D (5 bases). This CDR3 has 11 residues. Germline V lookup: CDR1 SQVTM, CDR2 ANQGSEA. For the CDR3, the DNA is TGCAGTAATCGGGGACCCACTGAAGCTTTCTTT. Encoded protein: CSNRGPTEAFF. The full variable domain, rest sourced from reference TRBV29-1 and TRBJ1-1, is SAVISQKPSRDICQRGTSLTIQCQVDSQVTMMFWYRQQPGQSLTLIATANQGSEATYESGFVIDKFPISRPNLTFSTLTVSNMSPEDSSIYLCSNRGPTEAFFGQGTRLTVV.

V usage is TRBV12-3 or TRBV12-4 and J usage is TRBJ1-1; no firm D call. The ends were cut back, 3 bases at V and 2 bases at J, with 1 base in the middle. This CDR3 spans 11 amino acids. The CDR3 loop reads CASSFNTEAFF. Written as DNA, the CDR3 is TGTGCCAGCAGTTTTAACACTGAAGCTTTCTTT.

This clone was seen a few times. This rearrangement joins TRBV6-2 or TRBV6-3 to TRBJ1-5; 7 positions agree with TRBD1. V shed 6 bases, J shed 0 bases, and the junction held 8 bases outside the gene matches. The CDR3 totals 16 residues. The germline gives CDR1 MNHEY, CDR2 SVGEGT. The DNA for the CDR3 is TGTGCCAGCAGCCCGGGACAGCCAGTTAGCAATCAGCCCCAGCATTTT. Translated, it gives CASSPGQPVSNQPQHF.

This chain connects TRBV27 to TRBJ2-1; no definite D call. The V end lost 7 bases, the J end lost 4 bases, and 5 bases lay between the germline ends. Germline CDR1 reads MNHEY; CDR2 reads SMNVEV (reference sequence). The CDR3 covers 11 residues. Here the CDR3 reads CASTQYNEQFF. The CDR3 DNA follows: TGTGCCAGCACTCAATACAATGAGCAGTTCTTC.

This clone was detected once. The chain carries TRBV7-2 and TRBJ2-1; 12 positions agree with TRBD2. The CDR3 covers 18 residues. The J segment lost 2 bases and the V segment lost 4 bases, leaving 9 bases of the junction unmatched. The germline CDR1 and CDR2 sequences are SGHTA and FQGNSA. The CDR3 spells CASSYKTSGSGAYNEQFF. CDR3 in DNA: TGTGCCAGCAGCTATAAGACTAGCGGGAGTGGGGCCTACAATGAGCAGTTCTTC.

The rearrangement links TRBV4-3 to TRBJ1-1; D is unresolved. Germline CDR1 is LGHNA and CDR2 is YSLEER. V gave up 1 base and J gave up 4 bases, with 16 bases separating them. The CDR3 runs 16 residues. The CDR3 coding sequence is TGCGCCAGCAGCCAAGTCAGAGGGAGGCAGAGCACTGAAGCTTTCTTT. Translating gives CASSQVRGRQSTEAFF.

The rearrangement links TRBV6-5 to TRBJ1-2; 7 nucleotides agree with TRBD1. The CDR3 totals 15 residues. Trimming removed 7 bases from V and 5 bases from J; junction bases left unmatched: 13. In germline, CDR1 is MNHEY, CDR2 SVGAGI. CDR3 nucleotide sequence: TGTGCCAGCAAAAAGACAGGGTCCGAGGCTTATGGCTACACCTTC. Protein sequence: CASKKTGSEAYGYTF.

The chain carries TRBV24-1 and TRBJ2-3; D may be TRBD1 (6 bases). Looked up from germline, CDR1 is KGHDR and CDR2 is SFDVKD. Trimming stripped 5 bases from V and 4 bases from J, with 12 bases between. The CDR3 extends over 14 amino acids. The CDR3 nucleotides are TGTGCCACCAGTGTGGCAGGGGATGCAGATACGCAGTATTTT. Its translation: CATSVAGDADTQYF.

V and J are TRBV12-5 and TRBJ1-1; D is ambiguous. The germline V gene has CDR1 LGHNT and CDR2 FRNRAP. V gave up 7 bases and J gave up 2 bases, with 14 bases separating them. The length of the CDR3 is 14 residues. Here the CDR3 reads CASVKDGLNTEAFF. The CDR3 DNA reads TGTGCTAGTGTCAAGGACGGACTCAACACTGAAGCTTTCTTT.

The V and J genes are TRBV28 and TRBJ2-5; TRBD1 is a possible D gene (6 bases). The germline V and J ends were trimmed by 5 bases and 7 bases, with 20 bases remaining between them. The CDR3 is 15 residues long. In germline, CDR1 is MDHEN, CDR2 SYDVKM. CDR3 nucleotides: TGTGCCAGCAGTACACAGGGTTTACGGGCGGGGACCCAGTACTTC. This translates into CASSTQGLRAGTQYF.

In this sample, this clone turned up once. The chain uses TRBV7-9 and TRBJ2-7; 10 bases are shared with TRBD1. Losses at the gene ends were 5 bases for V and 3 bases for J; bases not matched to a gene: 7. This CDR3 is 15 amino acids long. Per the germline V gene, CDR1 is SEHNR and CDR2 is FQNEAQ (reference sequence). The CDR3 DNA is TGTGCCAGCAGCCTCGGGACAGGGGTTCGCTACGAGCAGTACTTC. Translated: CASSLGTGVRYEQYF.